A single T cell receptor beta chain is shown here with its context. The target antigen is unknown. The sample belongs to a study of T cell responses to AZD1222 COVID-19 vaccine. Study findings and constraints: The donors showed a predominance of white British ancestry and of females, with possible underestimation of clonal diversity. Sampled repertoires all dated from after the peak T cell response. Dominant CD4 TCR responses targeted spike regions 160-218 and 743-854.

V lost 1 base, J lost 2 bases, and 14 bases lay in between. Germline CDR1 reads SNHLY; CDR2 reads FYNNEI. The length of the CDR3 is 16 residues. The data were produced by immunoSEQ multiplex PCR, yet TCRdb's version contains in-frame clones alone and is incomplete. This sample has about 120,000 clones; 70% to 90% occur once, and the top ten carry under 9%. The sequence came from an adult in good health. The sample in question was peripheral blood, obtained on day 0 of AZD1222 vaccination. The chain links TRBV2 to TRBJ1-1, with D possibly being TRBD1 (5 bases). This chain's CDR3 is CASSEGGRRRNTEAFF. CDR3 coding DNA: TGTGCCAGCAGTGAAGGGGGACGACGACGAAACACTGAAGCTTTCTTT.